The 23 T cell receptor beta chains presented below share a single source sample, sequenced in a study of cytomegalovirus exposure and HLA in healthy donors. 13 Jbeta primers and 60 Vbeta primers were used for the PCR. Repertoires were generated with immunoSEQ multiplex PCR, while TCRdb's copy carries only in-frame clones and drops some. This table holds 90,000 to 140,000 clones, just under 80% found once. The sample comprised PBMCs. The receptors stem from a male donor in good health and CMV-seronegative.

The chain carries TRBV19 and TRBJ2-1, with D tentatively TRBD2 (6 bases). V lost 1 base and J lost 8, with 12 bases in between. Germline V lookup: CDR1 LNHDA, CDR2 SQIVND (reference sequence). The CDR3 spans 14 residues. The CDR3 coding sequence is TGTGCCAGTAGTATAGGTCTGGGAGGCTATGAGCAGTTCTTC. This sequence encodes CASSIGLGGYEQFF.

The V and J genes are TRBV5-4 and TRBJ1-2; possibly TRBD1 for D (5 bases). Trimming cost V 3 bases and J 3 bases, with 15 bases left between them. Germline assignment: CDR1 SGHNT and CDR2 YYREEE (reference sequence). There are 15 residues in the CDR3. CDR3 DNA sequence: TGTGCCAGCAGCTCGAGCACGGGACTCTACTATGGCTACACCTTC. It encodes CASSSSTGLYYGYTF.

The rearrangement joins TRBV9 to TRBJ2-1, with D possibly being TRBD2 (6 bases). V gave up 4 bases and J gave up 8 bases, with 13 bases separating them. The germline CDR1 and CDR2 sequences are SGDLS and YYNGEE. CDR3 length: 13 amino acids. The CDR3 DNA is TGTGCCAGCAGCCCCGATCCGGGGGATGAGCAGTTCTTC. It encodes CASSPDPGDEQFF.

The chain has TRBV7-9 and TRBJ2-5, with unresolved D. CDR3 length equals 13 residues. Looked up from germline, CDR1 is SEHNR and CDR2 is FQNEAQ (reference sequence). V was shortened by 1 base and J by 5 bases, with 8 bases between the two germline ends. The CDR3 loop reads CASSLVLPETQYF. As DNA, the CDR3 is TGTGCCAGCAGCTTAGTACTACCTGAGACCCAGTACTTC.

This clone was counted between two and nine times. The genes are TRBV7-9 and TRBJ2-1; TRBD2 matches 8 bases. V trimming: 3 bases; J trimming: 3 bases; junction bases outside the gene matches: 4. CDR1 and CDR2 from the germline V gene are SEHNR and FQNEAQ (reference sequence). The CDR3 is made up of 15 amino acids. CDR3 in DNA: TGTGCCAGCAGCTTCGGGGGGGGGCTCTACAATGAGCAGTTCTTC. Protein sequence: CASSFGGGLYNEQFF.

The gene calls are TRBV7-9 and TRBJ2-5; possible D gene TRBD2, 5 bases. Trimming left V 6 bases short and J 2 bases short, with 10 bases between. From germline, CDR1 is SEHNR and CDR2 FQNEAQ (reference sequence). The CDR3 extends over 13 amino acids. The DNA of the CDR3 is TGTGCCAGCAGTGTTAGGAGGCAAGAGACCCAGTACTTC. Translated: CASSVRRQETQYF. Complete variable domain (other parts from reference TRBV7-9 and TRBJ2-5): DTGVSQNPRHKITKRGQNVTFRCDPISEHNRLYWYRQTLGQGPEFLTYFQNEAQLEKSRLLSDRFSAERPKGSFSTLEIQRTEQGDSAMYLCASSVRRQETQYFGPGTRLLVL.

This clone was recorded a few times. The chain uses TRBV5-1 and TRBJ2-5, with TRBD2 matching 7 bases. Germline-derived CDR1 and CDR2 are SGHRS and YFSETQ. Trimming took 4 bases from V and 4 from J; bases not matched to a gene: 10. This CDR3 comprises 15 residues. CDR3 sequence reads: CASSPPGPGGETQYF. In DNA form, the CDR3 reads TGCGCCAGCAGCCCCCCGGGGCCGGGGGGAGAGACCCAGTACTTC.

The chain links TRBV7-9 to TRBJ2-7, with 7 bases aligning to TRBD1. Looked up from germline, CDR1 is SEHNR and CDR2 is FQNEAQ (reference sequence). The CDR3 loop spans 14 amino acids. Trimming cost V 5 bases and J 1 base; bases outside gene matches: 5. The CDR3: CASSPGQRSYEQYF. CDR3 DNA sequence: TGTGCCAGCAGCCCGGGACAGCGATCCTACGAGCAGTACTTC.

This clone appeared a single time. V is TRBV6-5 and J is TRBJ2-7; TRBD2 aligns across 8 bases. This CDR3 is 14 amino acids long. V lost 8 bases to trimming and J lost 0 bases; unmatched junction nucleotides: 6. Germline loops: CDR1 MNHEY, CDR2 SVGAGI. CDR3 in DNA: TGTGCCAGCCATCGCGGGGGGAGCTCCTACGAGCAGTACTTC. Amino acids: CASHRGGSSYEQYF.

The CDR3 protein is CAISTGLATYEQYF. The CDR3 DNA is TGTGCCATCAGTACGGGACTAGCGACATACGAGCAGTACTTC. The V and J genes are TRBV10-3 and TRBJ2-7, with 10 bases identical to TRBD2. From germline, CDR1 is ENHRY and CDR2 SYGVKD. There are 14 residues in the CDR3. J lost 4 bases, V lost 5 bases, and 5 bases had no gene match.

The rearrangement links TRBV11-2 to TRBJ2-5; no clear D gene. The CDR3 loop spans 13 amino acids. Germline V gene sequence: CDR1 SGHAT, CDR2 FQNNGV. Trimming stripped 8 bases from V and 2 bases from J, with 12 bases between. The CDR3 bases are TGTGCCAGCCACAAGAGGCTGCAAGAGACCCAGTACTTC. As protein: CASHKRLQETQYF.

V gene TRBV18 combines with J gene TRBJ2-7; 8 bases agree with TRBD2. The trim removed 2 bases at V and 6 bases at J, leaving 6 bases unmatched. The CDR3 sequence is 14 residues long. Germline CDR1 reads KGHSH; CDR2 reads LQKENI. CDR3 in amino acids: CASSPGSGSLEQYF. As DNA, the CDR3 is TGTGCCAGCTCACCAGGGAGCGGGAGTCTCGAGCAGTACTTC.

The chain recombines TRBV5-1 with TRBJ2-3; 9 bases agree with TRBD2. The CDR3 contains 17 residues. V shed 4 bases and J 2 bases; nucleotides not matched to a gene: 11. Germline V gene data show CDR1 as SGHRS and CDR2 as YFSETQ. CDR3 nucleotides: TGCGCCAGCAGCACCGGAAACCCGGGACTAGCCACAGATACGCAGTATTTT. Translation: CASSTGNPGLATDTQYF. The full variable domain, completed using reference TRBV5-1 and TRBJ2-3, is KAGVTQTPRYLIKTRGQQVTLSCSPISGHRSVSWYQQTPGQGLQFLFEYFSETQRNKGNFPGRFSGRQFSNSRSEMNVSTLELGDSALYLCASSTGNPGLATDTQYFGPGTRLTVL.

The chain couples TRBV7-9 to TRBJ2-1, with TRBD2 matching over 12 bases. CDR1 is SEHNR, CDR2 FQNEAQ, per germline (reference sequence). CDR3 length: 15 amino acids. V trimming: 3 bases; J trimming: 7 bases; junction bases outside the gene matches: 4. The CDR3 nucleotides are TGTGCCAGCAGCTTTCTAGCGGGAGGGGGGAATGAGCAGTTCTTC. Amino acid sequence: CASSFLAGGGNEQFF.

The chain joins TRBV7-3 to TRBJ2-2; a weak D match, TRBD1 (5 bases). V was clipped by 1 base and J by 3 bases, with 12 bases between them. The germline CDR1 and CDR2 sequences are SGHTA and FQGTGA. The CDR3 runs to 16 residues. CDR3 residues: CASSLKKGAHTGELFF. CDR3 nucleotides: TGTGCCAGCAGCTTAAAAAAAGGGGCACACACCGGGGAGCTGTTTTTT. The variable domain in full, with the rest retrieved from reference TRBV7-3 and TRBJ2-2, is GAGVSQTPSNKVTEKGKYVELRCDPISGHTALYWYRQSLGQGPEFLIYFQGTGAADDSGLPNDRFFAVRPEGSVSTLKIQRTERGDSAVYLCASSLKKGAHTGELFFGEGSRLTVL.

The rearrangement uses TRBV28 and TRBJ1-3; tentative D call: TRBD1 (6 bases). Trimming stripped 6 bases from V and 1 base from J, with 10 bases between. The CDR3 is made up of 14 amino acids. Germline V gene sequence: CDR1 MDHEN, CDR2 SYDVKM. The CDR3 bases are TGTGCCAGCAGCCCTACAGGGTCTGGAAACACCATATATTTT. Its translation is CASSPTGSGNTIYF.

The V and J genes are TRBV6-6 and TRBJ1-1; TRBD1 agrees at 7 bases. The germline gives CDR1 MNHNY, CDR2 SVGAGI (reference sequence). CDR3 length: 14 residues. Unmatched junction bases numbered 8, after V lost 6 bases and J lost 4 bases. The chain's CDR3 is CASRTAGGSTEAFF. The CDR3 DNA follows: TGTGCCAGCAGAACAGCAGGGGGAAGCACTGAAGCTTTCTTT.

The chain links TRBV19 to TRBJ2-7; 9 nucleotides match TRBD1. The V segment lost 2 bases and the J segment 3 bases; nucleotides outside the gene matches: 2. There are 14 residues in the CDR3. Germline CDR1 reads LNHDA; CDR2 reads SQIVND (reference sequence). The CDR3 nucleotides are TGTGCCAGTAGTATAAGGACAGGGGTCTACGAGCAGTACTTC. Amino acid sequence: CASSIRTGVYEQYF.

The J gene is TRBJ2-7, the V gene TRBV7-2; 9 nucleotides match TRBD2. There are 17 residues in the CDR3. CDR1 is SGHTA and CDR2 is FQGNSA in the germline V gene. The V gene end was trimmed by 1 base and the J gene end by 0 bases; junction bases not matched to a gene: 7. CDR3 sequence reads: CASSLVPSGIPSYEQYF. In nucleotides, the CDR3 is TGTGCCAGCAGCTTAGTGCCTAGCGGGATCCCCTCCTACGAGCAGTACTTC.

The rearrangement links TRBV30 to TRBJ2-5; D is possibly TRBD1 (5 bases). The CDR3 covers 13 residues. V was cut by 4 bases and J by 1 base, with 10 bases left in between. The germline V gene encodes CDR1 GTSNPN and CDR2 SVGIG (reference sequence). CDR3: CAWTRQSQETQYF. The CDR3 nucleotides are TGTGCCTGGACCCGACAGAGCCAAGAGACCCAGTACTTC.

This chain connects TRBV4-3 to TRBJ2-3, with TRBD2 identical over 10 bases. Germline V gene lookup returns CDR1 LGHNA and CDR2 YSLEER. This CDR3 is built from 17 residues. V shed 0 bases and J 6 bases; nucleotides not matched to a gene: 9. CDR3 in amino acids: CASSQEKAGGPRDTQYF. The CDR3 DNA is TGCGCCAGCAGCCAAGAAAAAGCGGGAGGGCCTCGGGATACGCAGTATTTT.

The CDR3 region has the DNA TGTGCCAGCACCGACCACCAGGCCGGGGAGCTGTTTTTT. Protein product: CASTDHQAGELFF. The V and J genes are TRBV6-5 and TRBJ2-2; D is unresolved. The CDR3 has 13 amino acids. V lost 7 bases, J lost 6 bases, and 12 bases lay in between. Germline V CDR1 and CDR2: MNHEY, SVGAGI.

The rearrangement links TRBV5-1 to TRBJ1-3; D is possibly TRBD1 (6 bases). Germline-derived CDR1 and CDR2 are SGHRS and YFSETQ. The CDR3 sequence is 15 residues long. V gave up 0 bases and J gave up 4 bases, with 11 bases separating them. The CDR3 nucleotides read TGCGCCAGCAGCTTGGAAGGGGGTTCCGGAAACACCATATATTTT. Translating gives CASSLEGGSGNTIYF.